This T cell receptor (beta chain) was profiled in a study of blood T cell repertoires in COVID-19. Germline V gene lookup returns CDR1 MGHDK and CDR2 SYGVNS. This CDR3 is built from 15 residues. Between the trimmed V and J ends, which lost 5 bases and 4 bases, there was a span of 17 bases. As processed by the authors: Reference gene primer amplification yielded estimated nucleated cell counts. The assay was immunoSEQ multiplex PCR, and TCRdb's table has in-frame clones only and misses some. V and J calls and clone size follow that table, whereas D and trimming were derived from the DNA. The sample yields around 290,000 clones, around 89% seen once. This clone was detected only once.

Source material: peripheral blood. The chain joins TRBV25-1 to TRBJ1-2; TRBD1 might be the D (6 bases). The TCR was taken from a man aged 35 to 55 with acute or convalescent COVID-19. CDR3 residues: CASSSETGTFYGYTF. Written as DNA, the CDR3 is TGTGCCAGCAGTTCCGAGACAGGAACGTTCTATGGCTACACCTTC.